This T cell receptor (beta chain) was captured by sequencing in a study of T cells in Graves' hyperthyroidism and ophthalmopathy (dated by TCRdb to about 2019). In the study overall: Peripheral blood samples were taken at the time of initial diagnosis, prior to any treatment. TCR V-J signatures able to tell the groups apart were searched for in a discovery cohort of 100 patients, of whom more than 40 had Graves' ophthalmopathy and 57 had stable Graves' hyperthyroidism. An independent validation cohort of 18 to 20 hyperthyroidism patients and some 15 patients who later progressed to ophthalmopathy tested prospective prediction of ophthalmopathy. For training and testing, the roughly 97 patients in the discovery cohort were randomly divided in a 7:3 ratio. Thyroid tissue and blood T-cell repertoires from about six Graves' hyperthyroidism patients were also compared in the study. Once sampling was done, hyperthyroidism patients were given methimazole at a starting dose of 30 mg daily, whereas ophthalmopathy patients were given high-dose intravenous methylprednisolone. The paper describes TCR Vbeta CDR3 sequencing of 120 to 150 peripheral blood samples, made up of 43 ophthalmopathy patients, approximately 73 hyperthyroidism patients and 17 progressor patients. Broader findings and caveats from the paper: Most expanded thyroid clonotypes (frequency above 0.001) were also found in blood, which suggests that blood repertoires may mirror thyroid immune responses. Sample size was not statistically predetermined, and investigators were not blinded to group allocation. A model built on a 13 V-J signature distinguished ophthalmopathy from stable hyperthyroidism, reaching roughly 88% sensitivity and 81.08% specificity in cross-validation and 80%/75% in testing. In validation, the model predicted progression to ophthalmopathy with approximately 71% sensitivity and roughly 72% specificity, a median of 6.5 months before onset.

The CDR3 contains 13 residues, cysteine and phenylalanine counted. Just CDR3 DNA is preserved here, 39 bases in frame from base 1. CDR1 is given as SGDLS and CDR2 as YYNGEE, both from the germline V gene. V loses 0 bases of germline sequence and J loses 4 bases, and the interval between the two ends is 5 bases. Moderately to severely active disease, a Clinical Activity Score of at least 3, a NOSPECS grade of at least 4, and a duration under 3 months were present in ophthalmopathy patients. Any patient with an uncontrolled infection, another autoimmune disease, pregnancy or lactation was excluded. Clinical symptoms, serum thyroxine and TRAb, thyroid ultrasound, and orbital computed tomography formed the basis for the diagnoses. Ficoll-Paque density gradient centrifugation was used to isolate PBMCs from 9.5 to 10 ml of fresh peripheral blood. Trizol reagent was used to extract total RNA, and RNA quality was then checked on an Agilent 2100 Bioanalyzer.

This clonotype was observed many times. Its antigen remains unidentified. Base qualities were left out, and no much larger clone turns up one base away. Amplification of TCR beta CDR3 regions was carried out from RNA transcripts. For the first round of RT-PCR on the TCR CDR3, the HTBI primer set was used together with the Qiagen OneStep RT-PCR kit. Libraries were constructed in a second round of multiplex PCR, after which size selection and purification were carried out. Sequencing of the libraries was done on an Illumina HiSeq2000 using paired-end 100 bp reads. From the authors' description of their analysis: SOAPnuke was used to process the raw data, throwing out any read that contained adapters or uncalled bases, had a mean Phred below 15, or lacked an exact constant-primer or identifier match. COPE v1.2.5 was used to merge the high-quality paired reads, and each unique nucleotide sequence was defined as a clonotype. MiTCR v1.1 was used to align clonotypes to the IMGT TRBV, TRBD and TRBJ reference segments. Analysis was restricted to V-J combinations with a frequency above 0.0001, which covered about 99% of repertoires. A TCS score was defined as the ratio between F50 (clonal expansion) and ExV (chaos), using BLOSUM62-based TCRdist between CDR3 peptides within each V-J. Welch's t-statistics and random forest reduced roughly 540 V-J features to 13, which were used in a naive Bayes classifier (R e1071). TCRdb reprocessing: public reads trimmed at Q25 with fastp, clones called with MiXCR, in-frame beta chains kept. Each record represents a unique CDR3 protein, reported with the most common genes and DNA among its rows. The V and J calls follow TCRdb's processing rather than the paper's. Across this sample there are hundreds of thousands of distinct CDR3 sequences, with approximately 25% seen only once. The ten largest clones represent about 11% of the sample.

The source is a woman in her twenties or thirties with Graves' ophthalmopathy. The source material was blood. The rearrangement joined TRBV9 to TRBJ2-1, with an unclear D gene assignment. The nucleotide sequence is given as TGTGCCAGCAGCGTAGCCGATTACAATGAGCAGTTCTTC. It is translated as CASSVADYNEQFF.